These 29 T cell receptor beta chains share one sample of origin, sequenced in a study of molecular identifiers for immune sequencing clone quantification. TCRdb ran MiXCR on the PCR reads and lists one entry per CDR3 protein. Of roughly 300,000 distinct CDR3 sequences in the sample, 24% were seen once. Sequences were obtained from naive CD8+ T cells from blood, with Jurkat cell RNA spiked in. Subset specified: FACS-sorted CD8+CD4-CCR7+CD45RA+ naive T cells. These receptors came from a human donor in good health. Some libraries in this study had Jurkat cell RNA spiked in.

This clonotype was seen many times. V and J are TRBV27 and TRBJ2-3; D unclear. Trimming removed 2 bases from V and 2 bases from J, with 8 bases in between. This CDR3 has 14 residues. Germline CDR1 MNHEY, CDR2 SMNVEV (reference sequence). CDR3 loop: CASSLRGLTDTQYF. The CDR3 coding sequence is TGTGCCAGCAGTTTAAGAGGCCTCACAGATACGCAGTATTTT.

This clonotype was detected a few times. The V gene is TRBV7-9, the J gene TRBJ2-5; D perhaps matches TRBD2 (6 bases). The CDR3 totals 13 residues. Deletions cut 5 bases from V and 4 bases from J, with 11 bases between. Looked up from germline, CDR1 is SEHNR and CDR2 is FQNEAQ (reference sequence). This CDR3 reads CASSVLAPETQYF. Here the CDR3 DNA reads TGTGCCAGCAGCGTACTAGCACCAGAGACCCAGTACTTC.

This clonotype was detected a few times. The conserved phenylalanine or tryptophan is not found at the CDR3 terminus, so this likely reflects a read error. J is TRBJ2-7 and V is TRBV7-2; 7 bases are shared with TRBD2. Germline lookup yields CDR1 SGHTA and CDR2 FQGNSA. Trimming removed 3 bases from V and 4 bases from J; junction bases left unmatched: 6. The CDR3 contains 14 residues. CDR3: CASSFFVGGYEQYL. The CDR3, as DNA: TGTGCCAGCAGCTTCTTCGTGGGGGGGTACGAGCAGTACTTA.

This clonotype was counted a few times. The genes are TRBV23-1 and TRBJ2-7; tentative D call: TRBD1 (5 bases). TRBV23-1 is filed as an ORF, its function uncertain. This CDR3 spans 13 amino acids. Trimming stripped 9 bases from V and 7 bases from J, with 19 bases between. CDR3 protein: CARGPSQGCEQYF. Written as DNA, the CDR3 is TGCGCCAGGGGGCCGTCCCAGGGTTGTGAGCAGTACTTC.

CDR3 residues: CASSQEGVWGTGELFF. In DNA, the CDR3 is TGCGCCAGCAGCCAAGAGGGGGTTTGGGGCACCGGGGAGCTGTTTTTT. The chain has TRBV4-1 and TRBJ2-2; D may match TRBD1 or TRBD2 (5 bases each). Per germline, CDR1 MGHRA and CDR2 YSYEKL. Between the trimmed V and J ends, which lost 0 bases and 4 bases, there was a span of 12 bases. The CDR3 has 16 amino acids.

This clonotype was seen more than once but under ten times. A read error may produce the germline difference seen at one junction end. V usage is TRBV6-2 or TRBV6-3 and J usage is TRBJ2-5; D call uncertain. This CDR3 is 11 amino acids long. Germline V gene data show CDR1 as MNHEY and CDR2 as SVGEGT. CDR3 DNA: TGTGCCAGCAGTTACGGAGAGCCCCAGTACTTC. Amino acid sequence: CASSYGEPQYF.

Here the CDR3 DNA reads TGTGCCAGCAGCAATGGACAGGGAGGCAGCAATCAGCCCCAGCATTTT. This encodes CASSNGQGGSNQPQHF. The chain has TRBV7-9 and TRBJ1-5; 8 nucleotides line up with TRBD1. The CDR3 is made up of 16 amino acids. Germline V gives CDR1 SEHNR, CDR2 FQNEAQ (reference sequence). The V gene end was trimmed by 5 bases and the J gene end by 1 base; junction bases not matched to a gene: 7.

Regarding this clonotype: Being one base from a much bigger clone, this may be a read error. The gene calls are TRBV29-1 and TRBJ2-7; maybe TRBD2 (5 bases). Looked up from germline, CDR1 is SQVTM and CDR2 is ANQGSEA. The CDR3 spans 11 residues. The CDR3 loop reads CRVEARDEQYF. CDR3 sequence (DNA): TGCAGGGTTGAGGCGAGGGACGAGCAGTACTTC.

A remark on this clonotype: This may come from a read error, since a much larger clone is one base off. The chain has TRBV19 and TRBJ2-7; the D call may be TRBD1 or TRBD2 (6 bases each). The V end was cut by 1 base, the J end by 6 bases, with 13 bases between. The germline CDR1 and CDR2 sequences are LNHDA and SQIVND (reference sequence). The CDR3 extends over 14 amino acids. The CDR3 coding sequence is TGTGCCAGTAGTATAGTGGGGGGCCCCTGCGAGCAGTACTTC. Its translation: CASSIVGGPCEQYF.

This clonotype appeared many times. J is TRBJ2-7 and V is TRBV5-4, with D perhaps being TRBD1 or TRBD2 (5 bases each). The V gene lost 6 bases and the J gene lost 2 bases, with 18 bases spanning the gap. There are 15 residues in the CDR3. Germline V CDR1 and CDR2: SGHNT, YYREEE (reference sequence). The CDR3 loop is CASTHFTGGAYEQYF. Here the CDR3 DNA reads TGTGCCAGCACCCATTTTACTGGGGGTGCCTACGAGCAGTACTTC.

This clonotype was found many times. The V and J genes are TRBV4-1 and TRBJ2-1; D perhaps matches TRBD2 (5 bases). The germline V and J ends were trimmed by 4 bases and 1 base, with 11 bases remaining between them. The length of the CDR3 is 15 residues. Germline CDR1 is MGHRA and CDR2 is YSYEKL. The CDR3 DNA reads as TGCGCCAGCAGCCCTGGCCGGGATTCCTACAATGAGCAGTTCTTC. Residues: CASSPGRDSYNEQFF.

This clonotype has at least ten counts. This chain links TRBV6-1 with TRBJ2-3; D not resolved. The V gene lost 1 base and the J gene lost 5 bases, with 7 bases spanning the gap. Germline values: CDR1 MNHNS, CDR2 SASEGT. The CDR3 covers 13 residues. As DNA, the CDR3 is TGTGCCAGCAGTGAAGTTCTAGGAGATACGCAGTATTTT. This sequence encodes CASSEVLGDTQYF.

This clonotype came up once. This clone may be a read error of a much larger clone one base away. This sequence joins TRBV9 and TRBJ1-5; weak D call: TRBD1 (5 bases). Trimming stripped 3 bases from V and 7 bases from J, with 14 bases between. The CDR3 runs to 14 residues. The germline CDR1 and CDR2 sequences are SGDLS and YYNGEE. The CDR3 nucleotides read TGTGCCAGCAGCGGAGGCAGGGCTGGGCAGCCCCAGCATTTT. This sequence encodes CASSGGRAGQPQHF.

The sample holds many counts of this clonotype. This chain links TRBV2 with TRBJ1-1; 7 nucleotides line up with TRBD1. Germline trimming cut 5 bases from V and 4 bases from J; bases unmatched to any gene: 10. The CDR3 spans 15 residues. Germline-derived CDR1 and CDR2 are SNHLY and FYNNEI. The CDR3 reads CASSRRDSGGTEAFF. CDR3 nucleotide sequence: TGTGCCAGCAGTCGCCGGGACAGCGGAGGCACTGAAGCTTTCTTT.

This clonotype was counted between two and nine times. This rearrangement joins TRBV24-1 to TRBJ2-2; no firm D call. Between the trimmed V and J ends, which lost 4 bases and 4 bases, there was a span of 9 bases. This CDR3 is 14 amino acids long. The germline V gene encodes CDR1 KGHDR and CDR2 SFDVKD. The CDR3 protein is CATSELSSTGELFF. In nucleotides, the CDR3 is TGTGCCACCAGTGAGTTAAGCTCCACCGGGGAGCTGTTTTTT.

Comment on this clonotype: This likely comes from a read error, as the CDR3 has no conserved phenylalanine or tryptophan at its end. The chain combines TRBV6-5 with TRBJ1-4; 7 bases fit TRBD1. Germline assignment: CDR1 MNHEY and CDR2 SVGAGI. CDR3 length equals 15 residues. CDR3 loop: CASRYSTGTNEKLFI. CDR3 DNA sequence: TGTGCCAGCAGATACTCGACAGGGACTAATGAAAAACTGTTTATT.

This clonotype appeared a few times. The chain is built from TRBV7-9 and TRBJ2-7, with TRBD2 as a possible D gene (6 bases). Between the trimmed V and J ends, which lost 5 bases and 5 bases, there was a span of 10 bases. From germline, CDR1 is SEHNR and CDR2 FQNEAQ (reference sequence). CDR3 length: 12 residues. This CDR3 is CASSPWGDEQYF. The CDR3 bases are TGTGCCAGCAGCCCGTGGGGGGACGAGCAGTACTTC.

Regarding this clonotype: Given a much more abundant clone one base away, this may be a read error. The conserved closing phenylalanine or tryptophan is absent in this CDR3, likely reflecting a read error. This chain connects TRBV9 to TRBJ2-3, with 13 nucleotides matching TRBD2. The CDR3 has 16 residues. Trimming at V came to 3 bases and at J to 7 bases, leaving 8 bases not matched to a gene. In germline, CDR1 is SGDLS, CDR2 YYNGEE. This chain's CDR3 is CASSEGGTSGMNTQYL. Here the CDR3 DNA reads TGTGCCAGCAGCGAAGGCGGGACTAGCGGGATGAATACGCAGTATCTT.

The chain's CDR3 is CASSPGIAGSTDTQYF. In DNA form, the CDR3 reads TGTGCCAGCAGCCCCGGCATAGCGGGTAGCACAGATACGCAGTATTTT. The chain combines TRBV9 with TRBJ2-3; 7 positions match TRBD2. Losses at the gene ends were 4 bases for V and 0 bases for J; bases not matched to a gene: 8. The CDR3 is 16 residues long. Germline lookup yields CDR1 SGDLS and CDR2 YYNGEE.

The chain uses TRBV4-1 and TRBJ2-5; 9 positions match TRBD2. V was pared by 0 bases and J by 5 bases, with 16 bases of the junction left unmatched. Germline V gives CDR1 MGHRA, CDR2 YSYEKL. The CDR3 is 19 amino acids. CDR3 nucleotides: TGCGCCAGCAGCCAAGAGGCGGAGCGGGGGGTACCTTTTGCGGAGACCCAGTACTTC. Translation: CASSQEAERGVPFAETQYF.

This chain connects TRBV5-5 to TRBJ2-3; D unresolved. The CDR3 spans 16 residues. Germline CDR1 reads SGHKS; CDR2 reads YYEKEE (reference sequence). V lost 0 bases, J lost 2 bases, and 13 bases lay in between. CDR3 DNA sequence: TGTGCCAGCAGCTTGGTTTGGGCAACCACCACAGATACGCAGTATTTT. Protein sequence: CASSLVWATTTDTQYF.

This clonotype was counted a few times. The CDR3 sequence: CASSIAGVTDTQYF. In nucleotides, the CDR3 is TGTGCCAGCAGCATAGCGGGAGTCACAGATACGCAGTATTTT. The chain couples TRBV6-2 or TRBV6-3 to TRBJ2-3, with 9 bases that match TRBD2. Germline V lookup: CDR1 MNHEY, CDR2 SVGEGT. The CDR3 runs 14 residues. Unmatched junction bases numbered 3, after V lost 6 bases and J lost 2 bases.

Comments on this clonotype: This sequence may be a read error, since a much larger clone differs from it by one base. V usage is TRBV11-2 and J usage is TRBJ2-7; no clear D. In germline, CDR1 is SGHAT, CDR2 FQNNGV. This CDR3 comprises 12 residues. CDR3 DNA sequence: TGTGCCGGCAGCCTAGTAAACTACGAGCAGTACTTC. Amino acids: CAGSLVNYEQYF.

This clonotype showed up many times. V is TRBV25-1 and J is TRBJ2-7; the D gene is possibly TRBD2 (5 bases). This CDR3 spans 14 amino acids. The V end was cut by 7 bases, the J end by 0 bases, with 13 bases between. Per the germline V gene, CDR1 is MGHDK and CDR2 is SYGVNS. CDR3 in DNA: TGTGCCAGCACCTTATCTGGGAGCTCCTACGAGCAGTACTTC. It yields the protein CASTLSGSSYEQYF.

This clonotype was seen many times. V usage is TRBV7-2 and J usage is TRBJ1-1, with D perhaps matching TRBD1 (5 bases). This CDR3 has 13 amino acids. Trimming took 5 bases from V and 7 from J, leaving 14 bases between them. The V gene's germline CDR1 is SGHTA and CDR2 FQGNSA. The CDR3 nucleotides are TGTGCCAGCAGCCATGGCCCTAGGGGTGAAGCTTTCTTT. Its protein is CASSHGPRGEAFF.

The rearrangement links TRBV19 to TRBJ2-3; D not resolved. The germline CDR1 and CDR2 sequences are LNHDA and SQIVND (reference sequence). V was cut by 3 bases and J by 3 bases, with 13 bases left in between. The CDR3 has 15 residues. This CDR3 is CASSIWQSGTDTQYF. In nucleotides, the CDR3 is TGTGCCAGTAGTATTTGGCAGTCTGGGACAGATACGCAGTATTTT. The full variable domain, its missing parts supplied by reference TRBV19 and TRBJ2-3, is DGGITQSPKYLFRKEGQNVTLSCEQNLNHDAMYWYRQDPGQGLRLIYYSQIVNDFQKGDIAEGYSVSREKKESFPLTVTSAQKNPTAFYLCASSIWQSGTDTQYFGPGTRLTVL.

This clonotype was observed a few times. The chain has TRBV4-3 and TRBJ2-3, with 13 bases identical to TRBD2. The trim removed 4 bases at V and 7 bases at J, leaving 11 bases unmatched. The CDR3 runs to 17 residues. Germline CDR1 LGHNA, CDR2 YSLEER. CDR3 DNA sequence: TGCGCCAGCAGCCCCACTGGGGGGGGACTAGCGGGGTATACGCAGTATTTT. It translates to CASSPTGGGLAGYTQYF.

The rearrangement links TRBV19 to TRBJ2-7; 7 bases match TRBD2. The V segment lost 3 bases and the J segment 4 bases; nucleotides outside the gene matches: 9. Per the germline V gene, CDR1 is LNHDA and CDR2 is SQIVND (reference sequence). This CDR3 has 15 residues. DNA of the CDR3: TGTGCCAGTAGTATTACATCGGGAGGCGGATACGAGCAGTACTTC. Translating it yields CASSITSGGGYEQYF.

This clonotype was counted ten times or more. V is TRBV4-3 and J is TRBJ2-5; D may match TRBD1 or TRBD2 (5 bases each). With 0 bases removed from V and 5 bases from J, the gap between germline ends came to 19 bases. This CDR3 comprises 17 residues. Germline values: CDR1 LGHNA, CDR2 YSLEER. CDR3 in amino acids: CASSQDSGTNFGETQYF. CDR3 coding DNA: TGCGCCAGCAGCCAAGATTCCGGGACGAACTTCGGGGAGACCCAGTACTTC.